This is a list of T cell receptor beta chains from one sample in a study of post-analysis software for immune sequencing data. TCRdb ran MiXCR on the PCR reads and lists one entry per CDR3 protein. The table lists 180,000 or so distinct CDR3 sequences, around 30% of them singletons. The sample comprised blood. These receptors all stem from a girl younger than 18 with multiple sclerosis. Both conserved end residues are part of each CDR3. A D gene is named only where the DNA matches it firmly. The size field is filled for only some rows; it gives once, few, many or a size class.

TRBV2	many	TRBJ2-3	12	-	TGTGCCAGCAGGCCCGCTACAGATACGCAGTATTTT	CASRPATDTQYF
TRBV5-6	many	TRBJ1-1	12	-	TGTGCCAGCAGCTTGCACAGGGCTCAAGCTTTCTTT	CASSLHRAQAFF
TRBV3-1	few	TRBJ1-5	15	-	TGTGCCAGCAGCCAAGGGGGAGGGGGGGATCAGCCCCAGCATTTT	CASSQGGGGDQPQHF
TRBV6-5	many	TRBJ2-7	13	-	TGTGCCAGCAGTTACCGGGGGACCTACGAGCAGTACTTC	CASSYRGTYEQYF
TRBV5-5	few	TRBJ2-1	15	-	TGTGCCAGCAGCTTGCAGGGGGGAAACTACAATGAGCAGTTCTTC	CASSLQGGNYNEQFF
TRBV20-1	many	TRBJ1-2	12	-	TGCAGTGCTAGGAGCCAGAAAGAGGCAGCCACCTTC	CSARSQKEAATF
TRBV5-1	-	TRBJ2-2	15	-	TGCGCCAGCAGCTTGGAATTCGGGACCACCGGGGAGCTGTTTTTT	CASSLEFGTTGELFF
TRBV20-1	-	TRBJ2-5	14	TRBD2	TGCAGTGCTAGAGGGACTAGCGGGGGAGAGACCCAGTACTTC	CSARGTSGGETQYF
TRBV4-1	few	TRBJ1-6	17	-	TGCGCCAGCAGCCAAGAGCAAGGTGGGGGTTTGGAGGCACCCCTCCACTTT	CASSQEQGGGLEAPLHF
TRBV20-1	-	TRBJ1-5	16	-	TGCAGTGCTAGAGATTCGAGGCAGGGTAGCAATCAGCCCCAGCATTTT	CSARDSRQGSNQPQHF
TRBV6-6	many	TRBJ2-7	16	-	TGTGCCAGCAGCCAACCGCTAATCCGGGCGGCCTACGAGCAGTACTTC	CASSQPLIRAAYEQYF
TRBV20-1	-	TRBJ1-3	14	TRBD1	TGCAGTGCCACCTACAGGGGGCTTGGAAACACCATATATTTT	CSATYRGLGNTIYF
TRBV7-2	-	TRBJ1-2	15	TRBD1	TGTGCCAGCAGCCAAAGGACAGGGGACAACTATGGCTACACCTTC	CASSQRTGDNYGYTF
TRBV6-5	-	TRBJ1-1	15	-	TGTGCCAGCCGACGCCTTCCCCCACAGGGTACTGAAGCTTTCTTT	CASRRLPPQGTEAFF
TRBV5-1	many	TRBJ1-2	12	-	TGCGCCAGCAGCTTGGACGGGTATGGCTACACCTTC	CASSLDGYGYTF
TRBV20-1	-	TRBJ1-5	15	-	TGCAGTACTAGGACGACAGAAGTACAAAATCAGCCCCAGCATTTT	CSTRTTEVQNQPQHF
TRBV7-2	-	TRBJ2-1	11	-	TGTGCCAGCAGAAAGGGTATTAGGCAGTTCTTC	CASRKGIRQFF
TRBV29-1	-	TRBJ2-1	13	-	TGCAGCGGACACAGGAGCTCCTACAATGAGCAGTTCTTC	CSGHRSSYNEQFF
TRBV7-2	many	TRBJ2-7	15	TRBD2	TGTGCCAGCAGCTTAGGGAGCGGGACCTCCTACGAGCAGTACTTC	CASSLGSGTSYEQYF
TRBV6-6	-	TRBJ1-4	16	-	TGTGCCAGCAGTTACTCTATCTCGGGCCCGGCGGGTAAACTGTTTTTT	CASSYSISGPAGKLFF
TRBV12-5	few	TRBJ2-1	15	TRBD1	TGTGCTAGTGGTATGATGGACAGGACCGACAATGAGCAGTTCTTC	CASGMMDRTDNEQFF
TRBV12-3/TRBV12-4	-	TRBJ2-4	14	-	TGTGCCAGCAGTTTAGAAGGGGGGAAAAACATTCAGTACTTC	CASSLEGGKNIQYF
TRBV5-1	few	TRBJ1-1	15	-	TGCGCCAGCAGCTTGATGCCCCAAATGAACACTGAAGCTTTCTTT	CASSLMPQMNTEAFF
TRBV6-5	-	TRBJ2-7	15	-	TGTGCCAGCAGTTACTCGCCAGGGAGCTCCTACGAGCAGTACTTC	CASSYSPGSSYEQYF
TRBV10-3	-	TRBJ1-1	14	-	TGTGCCATCACTCGGACCGTCATGAACACTGGAGCTTTCTTT	CAITRTVMNTGAFF
TRBV4-1	few	TRBJ2-5	14	-	TGCGCCAGCAGCCAAGGGGGAACCTCCTATGAGCAGTACTTC	CASSQGGTSYEQYF
TRBV5-5	-	TRBJ1-6	15	TRBD1	TGTGCCAGCAGCTTCGACGGAAGGGGGCGTTCACCCCTCCACTTT	CASSFDGRGRSPLHF
TRBV12-3/TRBV12-4	many	TRBJ2-7	14	-	TGTGCCAGCAGTTCTCCAGCGGGCCCTACGAAGCAGTACTTC	CASSSPAGPTKQYF
TRBV20-1	-	TRBJ1-4	13	-	TGCAGTGCTAGGAACAGTTTTAATGAAAAACTGTTTTTT	CSARNSFNEKLFF
TRBV12-3/TRBV12-4	-	TRBJ1-1	11	-	TGTGCCAGCAGTGGAGTCCGGGGGGCTTTCTTT	CASSGVRGAFF
TRBV20-1	many	TRBJ2-7	13	-	TGCAGTGCTAGATCCAGTTTCTCCTACGAGCAGTACTTC	CSARSSFSYEQYF
TRBV4-1	-	TRBJ2-5	15	-	TGCGCCAGCAGCCAAGATCAGGGGGCAGGGCGGGAGCAGTACTTC	CASSQDQGAGREQYF
TRBV29-1	many	TRBJ1-5	14	TRBD1	TGCAGCGTTGCGGGACAGGGTTACAATCAGCCCCAGCATTTT	CSVAGQGYNQPQHF
TRBV5-1	many	TRBJ2-3	14	-	TGCGCCAGCAGGCAAAAACAGAGCACAGATACGCAGTATTTT	CASRQKQSTDTQYF
TRBV20-1	-	TRBJ2-3	12	-	TGCAGTGCTAGGGGGGGCCCAGATACGCAGTATTTT	CSARGGPDTQYF
TRBV7-2	many	TRBJ2-7	15	-	TGTGCCAGCAGCTTAGAGGCTAGCGCGCCCTACGAGCAGTACTTC	CASSLEASAPYEQYF
TRBV2	once	TRBJ2-5	12	-	TGTGCCAGCAGTGCATCCTTCGAGACCCAGTACTTC	CASSASFETQYF
TRBV11-2	few	TRBJ1-4	14	-	TGTGCCAGCACGGGGGGGGGCGCATCCGAAAAACTGTTTTTT	CASTGGGASEKLFF
TRBV2	-	TRBJ2-1	15	-	TGTGCCAGCAGGCCCTCGGGGGCGAGCTACAATGAGCAGTTCTTC	CASRPSGASYNEQFF
TRBV6-1	many	TRBJ2-7	14	-	TGTGCCAGCAGTGACTTTGGCCGGACTTACGAGCAGTACTTC	CASSDFGRTYEQYF
TRBV6-1	-	TRBJ2-5	18	TRBD2	TGTGCCAGCAGTCCCCGGGCTAGCGGGAGGTACAAGCAAGAGACCCAGTACTTC	CASSPRASGRYKQETQYF
TRBV5-1	many	TRBJ2-3	13	-	TGCGCCAGCAGCTGGGCGGGCACAGATACGCAGTATTTT	CASSWAGTDTQYF
TRBV20-1	many	TRBJ2-7	13	-	TGCAGTGCTAGGGGATGGGGGAGCGACGAGCAGTACTTC	CSARGWGSDEQYF
TRBV15	many	TRBJ1-2	15	-	TGTGCCACCAGCAGAGCGCAGGGCGTAGGGAAGGGCTACACCTTC	CATSRAQGVGKGYTF
TRBV28	many	TRBJ2-5	14	-	TGTGCCAGCAGTTTGGGGGGATACCAAGAGACCCAGTACTTC	CASSLGGYQETQYF
TRBV6-2/TRBV6-3	many	TRBJ2-7	20	TRBD2	TGTGCCAGCAGTTGGGGACCGAAGGGACTAGCGGGAGTTAGGTCCTACGAGCAGTACTTC	CASSWGPKGLAGVRSYEQYF
TRBV7-9	-	TRBJ2-3	15	TRBD2	TGTGCCAGCAGCTACAGACTAGCGGGGCCGGATACGCAGTATTTT	CASSYRLAGPDTQYF
TRBV25-1	-	TRBJ2-7	11	-	TGTGCCAGCAGTGATGGGTCCGAGCAGTACTTC	CASSDGSEQYF
TRBV12-3/TRBV12-4	few	TRBJ1-2	11	-	TGTGCCACCCGGAGAGGGTATGGCTACACCTTC	CATRRGYGYTF
TRBV29-1	-	TRBJ2-1	13	-	TGCAGCGTTGAACCCTCCTCCAACGATGAGCAGTTCTTC	CSVEPSSNDEQFF
TRBV19	few	TRBJ2-1	14	-	TGTGCCAGTAGTTGGACTTCCACGGACAATGAGCAGTTCTTC	CASSWTSTDNEQFF
TRBV28	-	TRBJ2-7	18	TRBD1	TGTGCCAGCAGCCCCGGGACAGGGCTCCTAAAAAACTCCTACGAGCAGTACTTC	CASSPGTGLLKNSYEQYF
TRBV12-3/TRBV12-4	-	TRBJ1-1	15	TRBD1	TGTGCCAGCAGTTTACTACAGGGGTCGAACACTGAAGCTTTCTTT	CASSLLQGSNTEAFF
TRBV7-9	-	TRBJ1-2	15	-	TGTGCCAGCAGCTTAGCAGGGGTGGTTGATGGTGGCTACACCTTC	CASSLAGVVDGGYTF
TRBV25-1	-	TRBJ1-1	12	-	TGTGCCAGCAGGCGGGGAGACACTGAAGCTTTCTTT	CASRRGDTEAFF
TRBV30	-	TRBJ2-1	14	TRBD1	TGTGCCTGGAGGACAGGGAGCTCCTACAATGAGCAGTTCTTC	CAWRTGSSYNEQFF
TRBV28	few	TRBJ2-1	16	-	TGTGCCAGCAGTATGGGCGTGTCCAGGGTCTACAATGAGCAGTTCTTC	CASSMGVSRVYNEQFF
TRBV6-1	-	TRBJ2-3	16	TRBD2	TGTGCCAGCAGTGAAGGCCCTAGCGGGGGATTAAATACGCAGTATTTT	CASSEGPSGGLNTQYF
TRBV18	-	TRBJ1-1	11	-	TGTGCCAGCTCACCGAAACGGGAAGCTTTCTTT	CASSPKREAFF
TRBV18	-	TRBJ1-5	14	-	TGTGCCAGCTCACCATACGATAGCAATCAGCCCCAGCATTTT	CASSPYDSNQPQHF